The present T cell receptor (beta chain) was sequenced within a study of blood T cell repertoires in COVID-19. TCRdb's copy holds only in-frame clones and misses some; the assay was immunoSEQ multiplex PCR. The table has some 62,000 clones, approximately 81% seen once. Categorization into cohorts depended on clinical history that participants reported. The TCR comes from a woman aged 40-49 years with acute COVID-19. The sequenced sample consisted of PBMCs or T cells enriched from blood (not recorded which).

In DNA, the CDR3 is TGTGCCAGCAGTACCCGGACTAGCGGGGTGTTAGAGACCCAGTACTTC. Amino acids: CASSTRTSGVLETQYF. The V and J genes are TRBV28 and TRBJ2-5, with 12 bases matching TRBD2. Germline V gene lookup returns CDR1 MDHEN and CDR2 SYDVKM. The junction had 8 bases not matched to a gene; V was cut back by 5 bases and J by 4 bases. The CDR3 consists of 16 residues.